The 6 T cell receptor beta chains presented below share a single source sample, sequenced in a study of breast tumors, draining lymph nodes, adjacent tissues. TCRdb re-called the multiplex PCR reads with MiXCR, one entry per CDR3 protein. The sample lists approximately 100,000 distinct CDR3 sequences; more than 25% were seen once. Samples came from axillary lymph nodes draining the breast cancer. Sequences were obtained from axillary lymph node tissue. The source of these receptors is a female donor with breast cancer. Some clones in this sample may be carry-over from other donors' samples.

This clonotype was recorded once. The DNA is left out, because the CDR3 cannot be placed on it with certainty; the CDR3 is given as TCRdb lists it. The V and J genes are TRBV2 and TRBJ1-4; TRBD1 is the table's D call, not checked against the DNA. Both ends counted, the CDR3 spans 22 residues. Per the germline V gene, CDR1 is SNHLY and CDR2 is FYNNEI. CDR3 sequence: CASSEQSEQFFGPGTTNEKLFF.

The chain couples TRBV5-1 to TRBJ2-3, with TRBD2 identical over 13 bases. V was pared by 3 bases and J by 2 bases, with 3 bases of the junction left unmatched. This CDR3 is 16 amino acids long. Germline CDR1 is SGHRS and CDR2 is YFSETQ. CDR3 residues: CASSSGLAGDTDTQYF. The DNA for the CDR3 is TGCGCCAGCAGCTCCGGACTAGCGGGGGACACAGATACGCAGTATTTT.

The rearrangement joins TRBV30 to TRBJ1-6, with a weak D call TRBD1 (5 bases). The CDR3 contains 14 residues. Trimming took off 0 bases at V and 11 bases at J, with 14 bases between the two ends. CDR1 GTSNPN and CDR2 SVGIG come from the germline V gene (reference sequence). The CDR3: CAWSVWQGMTPLHF. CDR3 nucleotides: TGTGCCTGGAGTGTATGGCAGGGAATGACACCCCTCCACTTT.

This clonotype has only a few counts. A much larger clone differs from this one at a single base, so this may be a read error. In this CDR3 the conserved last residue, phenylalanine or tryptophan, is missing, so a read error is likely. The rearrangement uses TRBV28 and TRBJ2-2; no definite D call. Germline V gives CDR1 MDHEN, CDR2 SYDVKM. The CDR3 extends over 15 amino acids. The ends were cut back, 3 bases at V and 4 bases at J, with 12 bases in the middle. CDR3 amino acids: CASSFLDPGTGELFS. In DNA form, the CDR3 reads TGTGCCAGCAGTTTCCTGGATCCAGGCACCGGGGAGCTGTTTTCT.

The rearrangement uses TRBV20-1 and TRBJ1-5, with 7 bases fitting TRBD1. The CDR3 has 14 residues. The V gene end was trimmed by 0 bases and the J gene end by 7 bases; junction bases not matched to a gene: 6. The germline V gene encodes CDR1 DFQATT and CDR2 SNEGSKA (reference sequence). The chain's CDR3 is CSARDPRGTQPQHF. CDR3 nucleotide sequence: TGCAGTGCTAGAGACCCCAGGGGGACACAGCCCCAGCATTTT.

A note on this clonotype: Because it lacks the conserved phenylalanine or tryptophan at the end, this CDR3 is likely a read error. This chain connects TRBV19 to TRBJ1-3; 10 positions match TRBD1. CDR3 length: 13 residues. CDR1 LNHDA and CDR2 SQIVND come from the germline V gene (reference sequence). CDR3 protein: CASTWTGGNTIYS. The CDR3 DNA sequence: TGTGCCAGTACCTGGACAGGGGGAAACACTATATATTCT.